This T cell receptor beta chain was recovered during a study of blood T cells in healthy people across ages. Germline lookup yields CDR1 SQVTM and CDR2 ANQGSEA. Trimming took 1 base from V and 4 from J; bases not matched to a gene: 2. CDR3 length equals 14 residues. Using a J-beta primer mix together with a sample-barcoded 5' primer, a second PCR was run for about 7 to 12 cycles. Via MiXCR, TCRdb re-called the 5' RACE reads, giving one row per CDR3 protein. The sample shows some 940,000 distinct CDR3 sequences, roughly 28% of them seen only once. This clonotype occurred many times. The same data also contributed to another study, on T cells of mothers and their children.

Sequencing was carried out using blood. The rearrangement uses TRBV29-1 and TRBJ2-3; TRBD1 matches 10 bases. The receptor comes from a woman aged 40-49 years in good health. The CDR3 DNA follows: TGCAGCGTTGAAGGAGGGACAGGGGCAGATACGCAGTATTTT. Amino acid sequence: CSVEGGTGADTQYF.